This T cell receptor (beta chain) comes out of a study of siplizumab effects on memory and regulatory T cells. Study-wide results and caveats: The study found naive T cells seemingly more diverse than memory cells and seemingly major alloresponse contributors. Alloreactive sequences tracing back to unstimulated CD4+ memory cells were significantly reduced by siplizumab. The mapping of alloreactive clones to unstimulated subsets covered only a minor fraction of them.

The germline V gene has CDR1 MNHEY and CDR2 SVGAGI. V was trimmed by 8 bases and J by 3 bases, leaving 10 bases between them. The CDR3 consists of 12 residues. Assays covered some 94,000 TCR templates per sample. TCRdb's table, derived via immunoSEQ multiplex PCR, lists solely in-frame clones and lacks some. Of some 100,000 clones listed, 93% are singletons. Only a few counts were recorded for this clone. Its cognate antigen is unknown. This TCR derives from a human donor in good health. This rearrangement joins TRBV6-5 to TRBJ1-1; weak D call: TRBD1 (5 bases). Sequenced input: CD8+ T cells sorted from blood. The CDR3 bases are TGTGCCAGCCTGCGAGGGGACACTGAAGCTTTCTTT. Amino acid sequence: CASLRGDTEAFF.